The rows below give T cell receptor beta chains drawn from one sample of a study of PD-1 blockade in classical Hodgkin lymphoma. Assay used: immunoSEQ multiplex PCR; TCRdb lists only in-frame clones, some missing. The sample lists roughly 100,000 clones, more than 85% occurring once. The sequencing used peripheral blood mononuclear cells (PBMCs), collected before the second cycle of nivolumab. These receptors originate from a human donor with classical Hodgkin lymphoma. Each CDR3 is given with its conserved first and last residue. Each record gives: V gene, D gene, clone size, J gene, CDR3 protein, CDR3 DNA. The D gene is left open where the match is weak. The listing skips clone size in some rows; elsewhere it reads once, few, many or a size class.

>TRBV11-2|.|.|TRBJ2-7
CASSFRGASYEQYF
TGTGCCAGCAGCTTTAGGGGGGCTTCCTACGAGCAGTACTTC
>TRBV7-3|.|.|TRBJ1-2
CASSPRSVGGYTF
TGTGCCAGCAGCCCCCGGTCGGTTGGAGGCTACACCTTC
>TRBV5-8|.|.|TRBJ1-2
CASSVDGTTYGYTF
TGTGCCAGCAGCGTTGATGGGACAACCTATGGCTACACCTTC
>TRBV14|.|.|TRBJ2-2
CASSQVRTGELFF
TGTGCCAGCAGCCAAGTCCGCACCGGGGAGCTGTTTTTT
>TRBV6-1|TRBD1|.|TRBJ1-3
CASEGPGQGANTIYF
TGTGCCAGCGAAGGGCCGGGACAGGGGGCGAACACCATATATTTT
>TRBV7-2|.|.|TRBJ2-7
CASSLGSWLFYEQYF
TGTGCCAGCAGCTTAGGAAGTTGGTTGTTTTACGAGCAGTACTTC
>TRBV14|.|.|TRBJ2-3
CASSRTTGYTDTQYF
TGTGCCAGCAGCAGAACGACAGGTTACACAGATACGCAGTATTTT
>TRBV7-2|.|.|TRBJ1-6
CASSAGVFNSPLHF
TGTGCCAGCAGCGCCGGGGTATTTAATTCACCCCTCCACTTT
>TRBV14|TRBD1|.|TRBJ2-7
CASSLGQGNAYEQYF
TGTGCCAGCAGCCTCGGACAGGGGAACGCCTACGAGCAGTACTTC
>TRBV2|TRBD1|.|TRBJ1-5
CASSPTGGNQPQHF
TGTGCCAGCAGTCCGACAGGGGGAAATCAGCCCCAGCATTTT
>TRBV30|.|once|TRBJ1-2
CAWSVQGAWDYGYTF
TGTGCCTGGAGTGTACAGGGAGCATGGGACTATGGCTACACCTTC
>TRBV30|.|.|TRBJ1-3
CAWTSAPGEVQDTIYF
TGTGCCTGGACGTCGGCTCCAGGGGAGGTGCAGGACACCATATATTTT
>TRBV19|.|.|TRBJ1-5
CASSIEGRDNQPQHF
TGTGCCAGTAGTATAGAGGGCAGGGACAATCAGCCCCAGCATTTT
>TRBV9|.|.|TRBJ2-5
CASSVSGGPETQYF
TGTGCCAGCAGCGTCTCAGGAGGTCCCGAGACCCAGTACTTC
>TRBV27|.|.|TRBJ2-7
CASSAKTTSAGYEQYF
TGTGCCAGCAGTGCCAAGACTACTTCAGCGGGCTACGAGCAGTACTTC
>TRBV6-5|.|.|TRBJ1-1
CASSYSLGASTEAFF
TGTGCCAGCAGTTACTCGTTGGGGGCATCGACTGAAGCTTTCTTT
>TRBV7-9|.|.|TRBJ1-2
CASGGDGYTF
TGTGCCAGCGGGGGAGATGGCTACACCTTC
>TRBV7-3|.|.|TRBJ1-4
CTSSLTGGTNEKLFF
TGTACCAGCAGCTTAACGGGAGGGACTAATGAAAAACTGTTTTTT
>TRBV5-1|.|.|TRBJ1-1
CASSLRLRAQANTEAFF
TGCGCCAGCAGCTTGAGACTGAGGGCCCAAGCGAACACTGAAGCTTTCTTT
>TRBV5-4|.|.|TRBJ1-2
CASSSDRHRGYTF
TGTGCCAGCAGCTCGGACCGCCATAGGGGCTACACCTTC
>TRBV27|TRBD1|.|TRBJ1-4
CASSPRGLWEKLFF
TGTGCCAGCAGTCCTAGGGGGCTTTGGGAAAAACTGTTTTTT
>TRBV4-2|.|.|TRBJ2-3
CASSQDPYRDTQYF
TGTGCCAGCAGCCAAGATCCTTATCGGGATACGCAGTATTTT
>TRBV27|.|.|TRBJ2-7
CASSFVGTYEQYF
TGTGCCAGCAGTTTTGTCGGTACCTACGAGCAGTACTTC
>TRBV2|TRBD1|.|TRBJ1-6
CASAPFQADRGDSPLHF
TGTGCCAGCGCCCCCTTCCAAGCGGACAGGGGTGACTCACCCCTCCACTTT
>TRBV7-9|TRBD2|.|TRBJ2-7
CASSLRLAGGGEQYF
TGTGCCAGCAGCTTAAGACTAGCGGGGGGCGGAGAGCAGTACTTC
>TRBV4-1|.|.|TRBJ2-1
CASSQDSLARYNEQFF
TGCGCCAGCAGCCAAGATTCGTTAGCTCGGTACAATGAGCAGTTCTTC
>TRBV6-5|TRBD2|.|TRBJ2-3
CASSYSEASGTQYF
TGTGCCAGCAGTTACTCCGAAGCTAGCGGGACGCAGTATTTT
>TRBV18|.|.|TRBJ2-5
CASSPLSGQETQYF
TGTGCCAGCTCACCTCTGTCAGGCCAAGAGACCCAGTACTTC
>TRBV7-3|.|.|TRBJ1-2
CASSLIGEGRRGYGYTF
TGTGCCAGCAGCTTAATCGGCGAGGGGAGGAGAGGTTATGGCTACACCTTC
>TRBV5-5|TRBD1|.|TRBJ2-7
CASITGTDPYEQYF
TGTGCCAGCATCACCGGGACAGACCCATACGAGCAGTACTTC
>TRBV7-9|TRBD1|.|TRBJ2-4
CASSMYRGKNIQYF
TGTGCCAGCAGCATGTACAGGGGAAAAAACATTCAGTACTTC
>TRBV29-1|.|.|TRBJ1-2
CSTLGSTVLRGYTF
TGCAGCACCCTCGGGAGCACGGTACTACGTGGCTACACCTTC
>TRBV5-1|.|.|TRBJ2-1
CASSLGGNEQFF
TGCGCCAGCAGCTTGGGCGGCAATGAGCAGTTCTTC
>TRBV13|TRBD1|few|TRBJ1-6
CASSLTGGRSPLHF
TGTGCCAGCAGCTTGACAGGGGGCAGGTCACCCCTCCACTTT
>TRBV9|.|.|TRBJ2-5
CASSAGLQFETQYF
TGTGCCAGCAGCGCGGGACTTCAGTTTGAGACCCAGTACTTC
>TRBV11-2|.|.|TRBJ2-7
CASSRDGSYEQYF
TGTGCCAGCAGCCGGGACGGTTCCTACGAGCAGTACTTC
>TRBV7-9|TRBD1|few|TRBJ1-5
CASSITDRGNQPQHF
TGTGCCAGCAGCATAACAGACAGGGGTAATCAGCCCCAGCATTTT
>TRBV19|.|.|TRBJ2-2
CASIRPGGANTGELFF
TGTGCCAGTATTCGGCCGGGGGGCGCGAACACCGGGGAGCTGTTTTTT
>TRBV5-1|TRBD1|.|TRBJ2-2
CASSLVTGVVTGELFF
TGCGCCAGCAGCTTGGTAACAGGGGTCGTCACCGGGGAGCTGTTTTTT
>TRBV30|.|.|TRBJ2-5
CAWRTREMETQYF
TGTGCCTGGAGAACTAGGGAGATGGAGACCCAGTACTTC
>TRBV7-9|.|.|TRBJ1-5
CASSLEPEQPQHF
TGTGCCAGCAGCTTAGAACCCGAACAGCCCCAGCATTTT
>TRBV5-1|TRBD2|.|TRBJ2-3
CASSYIRGLAVDTQYF
TGCGCCAGCAGCTACATCAGAGGACTAGCGGTAGATACGCAGTATTTT
>TRBV6-5|.|.|TRBJ1-2
CASSKSREGSYGYTF
TGTGCCAGCAGCAAGAGCCGCGAGGGTAGCTATGGCTACACCTTC
>TRBV11-3|.|once|TRBJ1-1
CASSLVRDTEAFF
TGTGCCAGCAGCTTAGTTCGGGACACTGAAGCTTTCTTT
>TRBV18|.|.|TRBJ1-5
CASSFGHFPQPQHF
TGTGCCAGCTCATTCGGACACTTCCCTCAGCCCCAGCATTTT
>TRBV27|TRBD2|.|TRBJ2-3
CASSSIGDSGDVDTQYF
TGTGCCAGCAGTTCCATCGGCGATAGCGGGGATGTAGATACGCAGTATTTT
>TRBV13|.|.|TRBJ1-3
CASSLGGTIYF
TGTGCCAGCAGCTTGGGGGGCACCATATATTTT
>TRBV10-1|.|.|TRBJ2-7
CASSEDFGTQGEQYF
TGCGCCAGCAGTGAGGACTTTGGGACCCAAGGCGAGCAGTACTTC
>TRBV7-9|.|.|TRBJ1-2
CASSLGGRGYGYTF
TGTGCCAGCAGCTTGGGGGGCAGGGGCTATGGCTACACCTTC
>TRBV18|TRBD2|.|TRBJ2-3
CASSAYFGLAGGTDTQYF
TGTGCCAGCTCAGCCTACTTCGGACTAGCGGGGGGCACAGATACGCAGTATTTT